The 23 T cell receptor beta chains given below trace back to one sample, sequenced in a study of blood T cell repertoires in COVID-19. The assay was immunoSEQ multiplex PCR, and TCRdb's table has in-frame clones only and misses some. This repertoire shows tens of thousands of clones, around 76% found once; its top ten account for about 9%. The specimen sequenced was peripheral blood. The receptors stem from a man in his 70s with active or convalescent COVID-19.

The chain recombines TRBV4-1 with TRBJ1-4; D is ambiguous. V gave up 5 bases and J gave up 0 bases, with 13 bases separating them. From germline, CDR1 is MGHRA and CDR2 YSYEKL. The CDR3 loop spans 16 amino acids. As DNA, the CDR3 is TGCGCCAGCAGCTTCACCCTACCTGCAACTAATGAAAAACTGTTTTTT. Translating gives CASSFTLPATNEKLFF.

This clone has a single count. DNA for the CDR3: TGTGCCAGTACGACTAGCGGGGGGGCCGGGGATACGCAGTATTTT. Its translation is CASTTSGGAGDTQYF. V usage is TRBV9 and J usage is TRBJ2-3, with TRBD2 matching 14 bases. Germline V gives CDR1 SGDLS, CDR2 YYNGEE. The CDR3 is made up of 15 amino acids. Trimming took 8 bases from V and 6 from J; bases not matched to a gene: 8.

The chain recombines TRBV2 with TRBJ1-2; tentatively, D is TRBD1 (6 bases). The CDR3 is 11 amino acids. Trimming cost V 6 bases and J 8 bases, with 10 bases left between them. Germline-derived CDR1 and CDR2 are SNHLY and FYNNEI. CDR3 loop: CASRQGPGYTF. The DNA of the CDR3 is TGTGCCAGCAGACAGGGACCCGGCTACACCTTC.

The chain carries TRBV6-5 and TRBJ2-1; D remains unclear. The CDR3 is 13 amino acids. CDR1 is MNHEY, CDR2 SVGAGI, per germline. V lost 8 bases and J lost 0, with 8 bases in between. The CDR3 sequence is CASLPRSYNEQFF. In DNA, the CDR3 is TGTGCCAGCCTCCCTCGCTCCTACAATGAGCAGTTCTTC.

The CDR3 sequence is CAISESAPRGLREQYF. The CDR3 region has the DNA TGTGCCATCAGTGAGTCGGCGCCCAGGGGGCTGCGCGAGCAGTACTTC. The chain is built from TRBV10-3 and TRBJ2-7; 8 positions agree with TRBD1. The CDR3 runs 16 residues. V was clipped by 0 bases and J by 6 bases; unmatched bases: 10. Germline V gene sequence: CDR1 ENHRY, CDR2 SYGVKD.

The chain couples TRBV5-1 to TRBJ1-2; 11 positions match TRBD1. The CDR3 has 14 amino acids. CDR1 and CDR2 from the germline V gene are SGHRS and YFSETQ. V shed 4 bases and J 6 bases; nucleotides not matched to a gene: 5. Here the CDR3 DNA reads TGCGCCAGCAGCGGCCTGGGACAGGGGGATGGCTACACCTTC. Encoded protein: CASSGLGQGDGYTF.

Notes on this clone: The same CDR3 can be traced to other DNA sequences in this sample. The V and J genes are TRBV5-1 and TRBJ2-3; D unresolved. From germline, CDR1 is SGHRS and CDR2 YFSETQ. CDR3 length equals 12 residues. The V end lost 2 bases, the J end lost 4 bases, and 5 bases lay between the germline ends. The CDR3 sequence: CASSLGADTQYF. The CDR3 DNA is TGCGCCAGCAGCTTAGGAGCAGATACGCAGTATTTT.

The chain couples TRBV2 to TRBJ2-7, with 12 nucleotides matching TRBD1. This CDR3 contains 13 residues. Germline loops: CDR1 SNHLY, CDR2 FYNNEI. V gave up 8 bases and J gave up 6 bases; unmatched junction bases: 5. In DNA form, the CDR3 reads TGTGCCAGCTCCGGGACAGGGGGCATCGAGCAGTACTTC. As protein: CASSGTGGIEQYF.

The chain is built from TRBV3-1 (or the pseudogene TRBV3-2) and TRBJ2-2; D is possibly TRBD1 (5 bases). The V gene lost 1 base and the J gene lost 6 bases, with 15 bases spanning the gap. Germline assignment: CDR1 LGHDT and CDR2 YNNKEL (reference sequence). This CDR3 contains 16 residues. The CDR3 here is CASSQVYQGSAGELFF. CDR3 DNA sequence: TGTGCCAGCAGCCAAGTTTATCAGGGATCGGCCGGGGAGCTGTTTTTT.

The V call is TRBV7-9, the J call TRBJ2-5; the D gene is possibly TRBD2 (6 bases). The CDR3 has 14 amino acids. Germline values: CDR1 SEHNR, CDR2 FQNEAQ (reference sequence). The ends were cut back, 8 bases at V and 2 bases at J, with 15 bases in the middle. Here the CDR3 DNA reads TGTGCCAGCTGCCGCATGGGGGGTCAAGAGACCCAGTACTTC. Amino acid sequence: CASCRMGGQETQYF.

The CDR3 here is CASRTTRGLGNTIYF. Written as DNA, the CDR3 is TGTGCCAGCAGAACAACCAGGGGGCTTGGAAACACCATATATTTT. The rearrangement links TRBV6-5 to TRBJ1-3; 8 nucleotides align to TRBD1. CDR1 is MNHEY and CDR2 is SVGAGI in the germline V gene. With V trimmed by 6 bases and J by 3 bases, 7 bases remained unmatched. This CDR3 contains 15 residues.

The chain combines TRBV11-2 with TRBJ2-7; no definite D call. CDR1 is SGHAT, CDR2 FQNNGV, per germline. With 0 bases removed from V and 0 bases from J, the gap between germline ends came to 6 bases. CDR3 length: 14 amino acids. Here the CDR3 DNA reads TGTGCCAGCAGCTTAGATCTGAGCTCCTACGAGCAGTACTTC. Its protein product is CASSLDLSSYEQYF. Looking up the rest from reference TRBV11-2 and TRBJ2-7 gives the full variable domain: EAGVAQSPRYKIIEKRQSVAFWCNPISGHATLYWYQQILGQGPKLLIQFQNNGVVDDSQLPKDRFSAERLKGVDSTLKIQPAKLEDSAVYLCASSLDLSSYEQYFGPGTRLTVT.

V gene TRBV28 combines with J gene TRBJ2-7; 9 nucleotides match TRBD1. The germline CDR1 and CDR2 sequences are MDHEN and SYDVKM. V dropped 8 bases and J dropped 3; count of bases not matched to a gene: 2. There are 12 residues in the CDR3. DNA of the CDR3: TGTGCCAGCTCGGGACAGGGCTACGAGCAGTACTTC. This codes for CASSGQGYEQYF.

The chain links TRBV19 to TRBJ1-4; weak D call: TRBD1 (5 bases). The CDR3 consists of 14 residues. In germline, CDR1 is LNHDA, CDR2 SQIVND (reference sequence). V lost 6 bases, J lost 8 bases, and 16 bases lay in between. CDR3 residues: CASRWGGVGEKLFF. The CDR3 nucleotides are TGTGCCAGTAGGTGGGGCGGCGTTGGGGAAAAACTGTTTTTT.

The V call is TRBV20-1, the J call TRBJ2-7, with 7 nucleotides matching TRBD1. The CDR3 is made up of 9 amino acids. The V segment lost 5 bases and the J segment 9 bases; nucleotides outside the gene matches: 1. Germline V CDR1 and CDR2: DFQATT, SNEGSKA (reference sequence). The CDR3 sequence: CSASGGQYF. CDR3 coding DNA: TGCAGTGCTTCAGGGGGGCAGTACTTC.

This sequence joins TRBV3-1 (or the pseudogene TRBV3-2) and TRBJ2-2, with TRBD1 as a possible D gene (5 bases). CDR1 LGHDT and CDR2 YNNKEL come from the germline V gene (reference sequence). V shed 3 bases and J shed 2 bases, with 7 bases lying between them. This CDR3 is built from 14 residues. DNA of the CDR3: TGTGCCAGCAGCCAGGGGCCTAACACCGGGGAGCTGTTTTTT. Protein: CASSQGPNTGELFF.

As to this clone: Other DNA sequences in the sample encode the same CDR3. The rearrangement links TRBV7-9 to TRBJ2-7; D perhaps matches TRBD1 (8 bases). Germline values: CDR1 SEHNR, CDR2 FQNEAQ (reference sequence). The CDR3 has 14 amino acids. Trimming removed 2 bases from V and 3 bases from J, with 11 bases in between. In DNA form, the CDR3 reads TGTGCCAGCAGCTTAACAGGGGGGGACTACGAGCAGTACTTC. Protein: CASSLTGGDYEQYF.

J is TRBJ2-1 and V is TRBV6-4; perhaps TRBD2 as D (5 bases). This CDR3 has 13 amino acids. Germline V gives CDR1 MRHNA, CDR2 SNTAGT. The ends were cut back, 4 bases at V and 9 bases at J, with 13 bases in the middle. CDR3 DNA: TGTGCCAGCAGTGTTAATAGCGTCAGTGAGCAGTTCTTC. It yields the protein CASSVNSVSEQFF.

This rearrangement joins TRBV11-2 to TRBJ2-2; D unclear. The germline V gene encodes CDR1 SGHAT and CDR2 FQNNGV. The CDR3 extends over 15 amino acids. The V end was cut by 5 bases, the J end by 8 bases, with 18 bases between. As DNA, the CDR3 is TGTGCCAGCAGCCCGGCCCGTCAGGTAGTAGGGGAGCTGTTTTTT. It is translated as CASSPARQVVGELFF.

This clone showed up just a few times. The genes are TRBV12-5 and TRBJ2-1, with TRBD2 matching 13 bases. The germline gives CDR1 LGHNT, CDR2 FRNRAP. V shed 7 bases and J 5 bases; nucleotides not matched to a gene: 2. This CDR3 contains 14 residues. The CDR3 region has the DNA TGTGCTAGTGTTACTAGCGGGGGGGACAATGAGCAGTTCTTC. This encodes CASVTSGGDNEQFF. The full variable domain, with the rest looked up from reference TRBV12-5 and TRBJ2-1, is DARVTQTPRHKVTEMGQEVTMRCQPILGHNTVFWYRQTMMQGLELLAYFRNRAPLDDSGMPKDRFSAEMPDATLATLKIQPSEPRDSAVYFCASVTSGGDNEQFFGPGTRLTVL.

This chain connects TRBV27 to TRBJ1-1; a possible D gene is TRBD1 (6 bases). CDR1 is MNHEY and CDR2 is SMNVEV in the germline V gene (reference sequence). The CDR3 has 15 residues. The germline V and J ends were trimmed by 3 bases and 5 bases, with 16 bases remaining between them. CDR3 DNA: TGTGCCAGCAGTTTGAACAGGGCTTTGGTTACTGAAGCTTTCTTT. Translating gives CASSLNRALVTEAFF.

The DNA for the CDR3 is TGTGCCAGCAGCTTACTGAGGATGGAGTGGACTAGCGGACAACAAGAGACCCAGTACTTC. Translated: CASSLLRMEWTSGQQETQYF. V gene TRBV7-6 combines with J gene TRBJ2-5; 10 nucleotides match TRBD2. The CDR3 spans 20 residues. CDR1 is SGHVS, CDR2 FNYEAQ, per germline. Losses at the gene ends were 2 bases for V and 2 bases for J; bases not matched to a gene: 17.

The chain has TRBV9 and TRBJ2-5, with 7 bases identical to TRBD2. The trim removed 1 base at V and 2 bases at J, leaving 5 bases unmatched. This CDR3 spans 15 amino acids. Germline CDR1 is SGDLS and CDR2 is YYNGEE. CDR3 DNA sequence: TGTGCCAGCAGCGTAAAACAAGCGGGGCAAGAGACCCAGTACTTC. This gives the protein CASSVKQAGQETQYF.